The rows below give T cell receptor beta chains drawn from one sample of a study of T cell responses to AZD1222 COVID-19 vaccine. Profiled with immunoSEQ multiplex PCR; TCRdb holds only in-frame clones, not every one. This table holds 130,000 to 150,000 clones, about nine tenths found once. Sequenced here: peripheral blood, sampled 28 days after the second AZD1222 dose. Every receptor here comes from an adult who received the AZD1222 COVID-19 vaccine. The CDR3 runs from the conserved cysteine through the conserved F or W. Each record gives: V gene, D gene, J gene, clone size, CDR3 protein, CDR3 DNA. The D gene is left open where the match is weak. Clone size, where shown, is once, few, many, or a class for clones that have expanded.

V: TRBV30
D: TRBD1
J: TRBJ1-2
size: .
CDR3: CAWHRWGQGNYGYTF
DNA: TGTGCCTGGCACCGATGGGGACAGGGGAACTATGGCTACACCTTC

V: TRBV27
D: .
J: TRBJ2-7
size: .
CDR3: CASSKGGSYEQYF
DNA: TGTGCCAGCTCCAAGGGGGGTTCCTACGAGCAGTACTTC

V: TRBV4-3
D: .
J: TRBJ1-1
size: .
CDR3: CASSFTVIAEAFF
DNA: TGCGCCAGCAGCTTCACCGTGATAGCTGAAGCTTTCTTT

V: TRBV7-9
D: .
J: TRBJ1-1
size: .
CDR3: CASSFEGGAAEAFF
DNA: TGTGCCAGCAGCTTCGAGGGAGGCGCCGCTGAAGCTTTCTTT

V: TRBV18
D: .
J: TRBJ2-7
size: once
CDR3: CASYAGIPYEQYF
DNA: TGTGCCAGCTACGCCGGGATCCCCTACGAGCAGTACTTC

V: TRBV9
D: .
J: TRBJ2-7
size: .
CDR3: CASSVDARSHEQYF
DNA: TGTGCCAGCAGCGTAGATGCTAGAAGCCACGAGCAGTACTTC

V: TRBV7-9
D: TRBD1
J: TRBJ2-7
size: .
CDR3: CASSPRDRGRGEQYF
DNA: TGTGCCAGCAGCCCACGGGACAGGGGGAGGGGAGAGCAGTACTTC

V: TRBV4-2
D: TRBD1
J: TRBJ1-3
size: few
CDR3: CASSPSPGQELFGNTIYF
DNA: TGTGCCAGCAGCCCCTCCCCGGGACAGGAACTATTTGGAAACACCATATATTTT

V: TRBV5-1
D: TRBD1
J: TRBJ2-3
size: .
CDR3: CASSGEQGASDTQYF
DNA: TGCGCCAGCAGCGGGGAACAGGGGGCGTCAGATACGCAGTATTTT

V: TRBV6-1
D: .
J: TRBJ1-2
size: .
CDR3: CASSELNYGYTF
DNA: TGTGCCAGCAGTGAATTAAACTATGGCTACACCTTC

V: TRBV6-4
D: .
J: TRBJ1-5
size: .
CDR3: CASSVGGNQPQHF
DNA: TGTGCCAGCAGTGTCGGTGGAAATCAGCCCCAGCATTTT

V: TRBV24-1
D: TRBD2
J: TRBJ2-3
size: .
CDR3: CATSPRGADSRDTQYF
DNA: TGTGCCACCAGCCCGCGGGGGGCGGATTCACGGGATACGCAGTATTTT

V: TRBV9
D: TRBD2
J: TRBJ2-2
size: .
CDR3: CASSGRREGDTGELFF
DNA: TGTGCCAGCAGCGGTCGGAGGGAGGGAGACACCGGGGAGCTGTTTTTT

V: TRBV7-2
D: TRBD2
J: TRBJ2-7
size: .
CDR3: CASSLYLAGVREQYF
DNA: TGTGCCAGCAGCTTATATCTAGCGGGAGTACGCGAGCAGTACTTC

V: TRBV7-2
D: TRBD2
J: TRBJ2-1
size: .
CDR3: CASSFGGRAINEQFF
DNA: TGTGCCAGCAGCTTTGGAGGGAGGGCCATCAATGAGCAGTTCTTC

V: TRBV6-6
D: .
J: TRBJ2-1
size: .
CDR3: CASSYEGRNNEQFF
DNA: TGTGCCAGCAGTTACGAGGGTCGGAACAATGAGCAGTTCTTC

V: TRBV3-1/TRBV3-2
D: TRBD1
J: TRBJ1-2
size: .
CDR3: CASSSRGQGSYTF
DNA: TGTGCCAGCAGCTCTAGGGGACAGGGAAGCTACACCTTC

V: TRBV11-3
D: .
J: TRBJ2-3
size: .
CDR3: CASSPPGGGTSTDTQYF
DNA: TGTGCCAGCAGCCCCCCCGGTGGGGGTACTAGCACAGATACGCAGTATTTT

V: TRBV7-9
D: .
J: TRBJ1-2
size: .
CDR3: CASEEGAGESYGYTF
DNA: TGTGCCAGCGAAGAAGGGGCGGGGGAGAGCTATGGCTACACCTTC

V: TRBV19
D: .
J: TRBJ1-4
size: .
CDR3: CASTEGEKLFF
DNA: TGTGCCAGCACCGAAGGTGAAAAACTGTTTTTT

V: TRBV6-2/TRBV6-3
D: TRBD1
J: TRBJ1-1
size: .
CDR3: CASSPGSGQANTEAFF
DNA: TGTGCCAGCAGTCCAGGAAGTGGACAGGCGAACACTGAAGCTTTCTTT

V: TRBV5-1
D: TRBD1
J: TRBJ1-6
size: .
CDR3: CASSLTTGGDAYNSPLHF
DNA: TGCGCCAGCAGCTTGACTACAGGGGGCGACGCCTATAATTCACCCCTCCACTTT

V: TRBV11-3
D: TRBD1
J: TRBJ1-1
size: .
CDR3: CASSLGGTGGTEAFF
DNA: TGTGCCAGCAGCTTAGGAGGGACAGGGGGGACTGAAGCTTTCTTT

V: TRBV24-1
D: TRBD2
J: TRBJ2-1
size: .
CDR3: CATSDSRGTSGNEQFF
DNA: TGTGCCACCAGTGATTCAAGGGGGACTAGCGGGAACGAGCAGTTCTTC

V: TRBV21-1
D: .
J: TRBJ2-3
size: .
CDR3: CASSNGEDTDTQYF
DNA: TGTGCCAGCAGCAACGGCGAGGACACAGATACGCAGTATTTT

V: TRBV6-5
D: .
J: TRBJ1-4
size: .
CDR3: CASSYSWEGREKLFF
DNA: TGTGCCAGCAGTTACTCCTGGGAAGGTCGTGAAAAACTGTTTTTT